These 10 T cell receptor beta chains were all obtained from the same sample, sequenced in a study of control samples from healthy donors and cancer patients. The data were produced by immunoSEQ multiplex PCR, yet TCRdb's version contains in-frame clones alone and is incomplete. Altogether over 150,000 clones are present, roughly 94% being singletons, with the ten largest covering around 15%. The sequenced sample consisted of PBMCs. The receptors originated from a man aged 60 to 75 with colorectal cancer.

Only one count was recorded for this clone. The chain uses TRBV18 and TRBJ1-1; no clear D gene. The ends were cut back, 3 bases at V and 9 bases at J, with 17 bases in the middle. CDR1 is KGHSH and CDR2 is LQKENI in the germline V gene. CDR3 length equals 14 residues. CDR3 bases: TGTGCCAGCTCACCCGGTGGGGTATCTGGGAAAGCTTTCTTT. Residues: CASSPGGVSGKAFF.

The rearrangement joins TRBV7-7 to TRBJ2-1; D uncertain. The CDR3 is 15 amino acids. Germline values: CDR1 SSHAT, CDR2 FNYEAQ (reference sequence). The germline V and J ends were trimmed by 0 bases and 3 bases, with 9 bases remaining between them. The CDR3 nucleotides are TGTGCCAGCAGCTTAGCGGTGGCCAGCTACAATGAGCAGTTCTTC. Translated: CASSLAVASYNEQFF.

This clone came up once. J is TRBJ1-5 and V is TRBV30; D is unresolved. CDR3 length: 13 residues. Germline CDR1 is GTSNPN and CDR2 is SVGIG (reference sequence). The V gene lost 1 base and the J gene lost 7 bases, with 11 bases spanning the gap. CDR3 coding DNA: TGTGCCTGGAGTGCGCTTGAAGGACAGCCCCAGCATTTT. Translated: CAWSALEGQPQHF.

This chain joins TRBV5-1 and TRBJ1-1, with D hard to call. The CDR3 runs to 14 residues. V shed 0 bases and J shed 1 base, with 7 bases lying between them. The germline V gene encodes CDR1 SGHRS and CDR2 YFSETQ. The CDR3 nucleotides are TGCGCCAGCAGCTTGGGAATCGCGAACACTGAAGCTTTCTTT. Residues: CASSLGIANTEAFF.

The CDR3 region is CSVLLGSGGYNEQFF. CDR3 bases: TGCAGCGTCCTGTTGGGTAGCGGGGGCTACAATGAGCAGTTCTTC. The rearrangement links TRBV29-1 to TRBJ2-1, with 9 bases matching TRBD2. The CDR3 has 15 amino acids. V was pared by 6 bases and J by 3 bases, with 9 bases of the junction left unmatched. The germline gives CDR1 SQVTM, CDR2 ANQGSEA.

The DNA of the CDR3 is TGCAGCGTTGCCAAAAGGGAAAAACTGTTTTTT. It codes for CSVAKREKLFF. V and J are TRBV29-1 and TRBJ1-4; D unresolved. The V and J ends lost 4 bases and 8 bases respectively, with 8 bases between them. CDR3 length: 11 amino acids. CDR1 is SQVTM, CDR2 ANQGSEA, per germline.

This chain links TRBV5-1 with TRBJ1-1; D gene unclear. The CDR3 is made up of 15 amino acids. Trimming shortened V by 0 bases and J by 5 bases, and 14 bases separated the two germline ends. Germline CDR1 reads SGHRS; CDR2 reads YFSETQ. The CDR3: CASSLGEGGKTEAFF. CDR3 sequence (DNA): TGCGCCAGCAGCTTGGGGGAAGGTGGAAAAACTGAAGCTTTCTTT.

The genes are TRBV7-9 and TRBJ2-1; the D is unclear. V was shortened by 0 bases and J by 0 bases, with 6 bases between the two germline ends. CDR3 length: 15 residues. Germline V CDR1 and CDR2: SEHNR, FQNEAQ (reference sequence). This CDR3 reads CASSLAPTSYNEQFF. The CDR3 DNA reads TGTGCCAGCAGCTTAGCCCCGACCTCCTACAATGAGCAGTTCTTC.

The J gene is TRBJ1-2, the V gene TRBV6-5; no reliable D call. CDR1 and CDR2 (germline): MNHEY, SVGAGI. V was pared by 9 bases and J by 0 bases, with 11 bases between. CDR3 length: 13 residues. CDR3 sequence: CASRVTSNYGYTF. DNA for the CDR3: TGTGCCAGTAGGGTCACCTCTAACTATGGCTACACCTTC.

This clone showed up just once. V and J are TRBV7-2 and TRBJ2-1; 10 bases match TRBD1. The CDR3 spans 15 residues. Germline CDR1 and CDR2: SGHTA and FQGNSA. With V trimmed by 5 bases and J by 7 bases, 8 bases remained unmatched. The CDR3 reads CASSLGQGETNEQFF. The CDR3, as DNA: TGTGCCAGCAGCCTTGGACAGGGGGAGACGAATGAGCAGTTCTTC.